Listed below are T cell receptor beta chains from one sample, sequenced in a study of T-cell memory formation after mild COVID-19. TCRdb used MiXCR to reprocess the 5' RACE reads, holding one entry per CDR3 protein. The table has a few hundred thousand distinct CDR3 sequences, less than 20% seen once. Sequenced sample: PBMCs or a T cell subset sorted from them (not recorded which). Receptors were obtained from a man aged 18 to 29 who had mild COVID-19 (a few samples of this study predate the infection). Cell type and time point are not known. CDR3s include the opening cysteine and the closing phenylalanine or tryptophan. Fields, in order: CDR3 protein, CDR3 DNA, D gene, J gene, clone size, V gene. D genes are given only for firm matches. Some rows mark clone size as missing; the rest say once, few, many or name a class of expanded clone.

CASSLVGGARYEQYF,TGTGCCAGCAGCCTTGTCGGGGGGGCGCGCTACGAGCAGTACTTC,TRBD2,TRBJ2-7,few,TRBV7-2
CASSLPLPLNSNNEQFF,TGTGCCAGCAGCTTGCCGCTCCCGTTAAACAGCAACAATGAGCAGTTCTTC,-,TRBJ2-1,few,TRBV5-6
CASATRRQETQYF,TGTGCCAGCGCAACTCGGCGGCAAGAGACCCAGTACTTC,-,TRBJ2-5,-,TRBV12-3/TRBV12-4
CASKDLLRADTQYF,TGTGCCAGCAAGGATCTACTCCGGGCAGATACGCAGTATTTT,-,TRBJ2-3,-,TRBV7-4
CASSLGPGGKTQYF,TGTGCCAGCAGCTTAGGACCGGGGGGGAAGACCCAGTACTTC,TRBD2,TRBJ2-5,few,TRBV5-5
CASSYFPGGTYNEQFF,TGTGCCAGCAGTTACTTTCCAGGGGGCACCTACAATGAGCAGTTCTTC,TRBD1,TRBJ2-1,few,TRBV12-3/TRBV12-4
CASSFEGRGEETQYF,TGCGCCAGCAGCTTTGAGGGGAGAGGGGAAGAGACCCAGTACTTC,-,TRBJ2-5,many,TRBV5-1
CASSAGQPYSGNTIYF,TGCGCCAGCAGCGCGGGACAGCCTTACTCTGGAAACACCATATATTTT,TRBD1,TRBJ1-3,-,TRBV5-1
CATSRGAGNEQFF,TGTGCCACCAGCAGAGGAGCGGGCAATGAGCAGTTCTTC,-,TRBJ2-1,-,TRBV15
CASSFIGTSGGELFF,TGCGCCAGCAGCTTTATCGGGACTAGCGGCGGGGAGCTGTTTTTT,TRBD2,TRBJ2-2,many,TRBV5-1
CASSFRGGTDTQYF,TGCGCCAGCAGCTTTCGGGGAGGGACAGATACGCAGTATTTT,TRBD2,TRBJ2-3,many,TRBV5-1
CASSQRGPAKNIQYF,TGCGCCAGCAGCCAACGGGGCCCAGCCAAAAACATTCAGTACTTC,-,TRBJ2-4,-,TRBV4-1
CASGPTGAGNQPQHF,TGTGCCAGCGGCCCAACTGGGGCAGGCAATCAGCCCCAGCATTTT,-,TRBJ1-5,few,TRBV6-2/TRBV6-3
CASSSTYTETQYF,TGTGCCAGCAGCTCCACATATACGGAGACCCAGTACTTC,-,TRBJ2-5,many,TRBV5-6
CASSPDTDTQYF,TGTGCCAGCAGCCCTGACACAGATACGCAGTATTTT,-,TRBJ2-3,many,TRBV18
CASSLFSGGPSTYNEQFF,TGTGCCAGCAGCTTATTTTCCGGGGGGCCTTCAACTTACAATGAGCAGTTCTTC,-,TRBJ2-1,many,TRBV7-9
CASSFLGQGNSPLHF,TGTGCCAGCAGTTTTTTGGGACAGGGAAATTCACCCCTCCACTTT,TRBD1,TRBJ1-6,medium-sized,TRBV12-3/TRBV12-4
CASSLGVGYQLNTEAFF,TGCGCCAGCAGCTTAGGTGTGGGTTATCAATTGAACACTGAAGCTTTCTTT,-,TRBJ1-1,few,TRBV5-1
CATSRGTRMNTEAFF,TGTGCCACCAGCAGAGGTACTAGGATGAACACTGAAGCTTTCTTT,-,TRBJ1-1,-,TRBV15
CASSPAGGPHEQFF,TGTGCCAGCAGCCCGGCGGGGGGGCCCCATGAGCAGTTCTTC,TRBD2,TRBJ2-1,-,TRBV12-3/TRBV12-4
CASRRRLSGNTIYF,TGTGCCAGCAGGAGACGGCTCTCTGGAAACACCATATATTTT,-,TRBJ1-3,few,TRBV12-3/TRBV12-4
CASRPGQGADTQYF,TGCGCCAGCAGGCCGGGACAGGGGGCAGATACGCAGTATTTT,TRBD1,TRBJ2-3,many,TRBV4-3
CASSPGGSGGLRTGELFF,TGTGCCAGCAGCCCCGGTGGTAGCGGGGGTCTCAGGACCGGGGAGCTGTTTTTT,TRBD2,TRBJ2-2,few,TRBV5-5
CASTRGTPLPTGELFF,TGTGCCAGCACGAGGGGCACTCCCCTCCCCACCGGGGAGCTGTTTTTT,-,TRBJ2-2,-,TRBV6-2/TRBV6-3
CASSLQGAHQPQHF,TGTGCCAGCAGCTTACAGGGGGCCCATCAGCCCCAGCATTTT,TRBD1,TRBJ1-5,few,TRBV6-5
CASSLQSAVRETQYF,TGCGCCAGCAGCTTGCAGTCAGCAGTTCGCGAGACCCAGTACTTC,-,TRBJ2-5,few,TRBV5-1
CAYVAGNAGNTIYF,TGTGCCTATGTCGCAGGGAACGCTGGAAACACCATATATTTT,-,TRBJ1-3,-,TRBV30
CATSRRPGTDVTDTQYF,TGTGCCACCAGCAGAAGGCCCGGGACAGACGTCACAGATACGCAGTATTTT,TRBD1,TRBJ2-3,-,TRBV15
CASSWGELSPLHF,TGTGCCAGCAGTTGGGGGGAACTTTCACCCCTCCACTTT,-,TRBJ1-6,-,TRBV27
CASSYSGHTEAFF,TGTGCCAGCAGCTATTCCGGGCACACTGAAGCTTTCTTT,-,TRBJ1-1,-,TRBV7-3
CATGSTDTQYF,TGTGCCACCGGAAGCACAGATACGCAGTATTTT,-,TRBJ2-3,few,TRBV15
CASSGLDQPQHF,TGTGCCAGCAGCGGGCTTGATCAGCCCCAGCATTTT,-,TRBJ1-5,few,TRBV7-2
CSARSPGLTNTGELFF,TGCAGTGCTAGATCCCCGGGACTAACGAACACCGGGGAGCTGTTTTTT,TRBD2,TRBJ2-2,few,TRBV20-1
CSASLEAGYTF,TGCAGTGCTAGTTTAGAGGCGGGCTACACCTTC,-,TRBJ1-2,-,TRBV20-1
CASSQYGGGRGTGELFF,TGCGCCAGCAGTCAATACGGCGGGGGCCGAGGGACCGGGGAGCTGTTTTTT,-,TRBJ2-2,-,TRBV23-1
CASSTGQNYEQYF,TGTGCCAGCTCAACGGGACAGAACTACGAGCAGTACTTC,TRBD1,TRBJ2-7,-,TRBV18
CASSLGIANTGELFF,TGCGCCAGCAGCTTGGGAATCGCGAACACCGGGGAGCTGTTTTTT,-,TRBJ2-2,many,TRBV5-1
CASSVVMGTPPWREAYGYTF,TGTGCCAGCAGCGTAGTAATGGGGACCCCACCCTGGCGAGAGGCTTATGGCTACACCTTC,-,TRBJ1-2,-,TRBV9
CASSMLRDTEAFF,TGTGCCAGTAGTATGCTCAGGGATACTGAAGCTTTCTTT,-,TRBJ1-1,few,TRBV19
CAIFGQASYEQYF,TGTGCCATCTTCGGACAGGCCTCCTACGAGCAGTACTTC,-,TRBJ2-7,few,TRBV21-1
CASTKGGHMRTGELFF,TGTGCCAGCACCAAAGGGGGACACATGAGGACCGGGGAGCTGTTTTTT,-,TRBJ2-2,-,TRBV6-2/TRBV6-3
CASSYTGFDTEAFF,TGCGCCAGCAGTTACACAGGGTTCGACACTGAAGCTTTCTTT,-,TRBJ1-1,few,TRBV5-1
CASSQDTTGGETQYF,TGCGCCAGCAGCCAAGATACGACAGGGGGGGAGACCCAGTACTTC,TRBD1,TRBJ2-5,few,TRBV4-1
CASSYVLVKETQYF,TGTGCCAGCAGTTACGTTCTGGTGAAAGAGACCCAGTACTTC,-,TRBJ2-5,few,TRBV2
CASSLSSSAQYF,TGTGCCAGCAGCCTTTCCAGTTCCGCCCAGTACTTC,-,TRBJ2-5,few,TRBV7-2
CASSRSVGMNTEAFF,TGTGCCAGCAGTCGATCCGTTGGAATGAACACTGAAGCTTTCTTT,-,TRBJ1-1,-,TRBV6-5
CASSSPGEANEKLFF,TGTGCCAGCAGCTCCCCAGGGGAGGCTAATGAAAAACTGTTTTTT,-,TRBJ1-4,-,TRBV11-2
CASSAQGAGTDGYTF,TGTGCCAGCAGTGCGCAGGGAGCCGGGACAGATGGCTACACCTTC,TRBD1,TRBJ1-2,-,TRBV6-1
CAIHGARGDTQYF,TGTGCCATCCATGGCGCCCGAGGGGATACGCAGTATTTT,-,TRBJ2-3,-,TRBV10-3